Many counts were recorded for the clone carrying this T cell receptor beta chain. TCRdb re-derived calls from the RT-PCR reads in MiXCR, one entry per CDR3 protein. The sample has about 680,000 distinct CDR3 sequences, 13% to 15% seen once; the top ten hold 3.6%. The CDR3 totals 13 residues. Germline loops: CDR1 SGHTA, CDR2 FQGNSA. The germline V and J ends were trimmed by 3 bases and 4 bases, with 9 bases remaining between them. This TCR came from a female donor in good health, serving as a healthy control. The genes are TRBV7-2 and TRBJ1-1; D remains ambiguous. Sequencing used memory CD4+ T cells from blood. The CDR3 DNA sequence: TGTGCCAGCAGCTTTTCAGTTGGCACTGAAGCTTTCTTT. Protein product: CASSFSVGTEAFF.